The T cell receptor beta chain under discussion was sequenced for a study of CXCR3-negative and CXCR3-positive naive CD8 T cells (dated by TCRdb to the late 2010s). As for the study more broadly: In total, 130 million to 150 million TRB reads were obtained, or roughly 1.5 +/- 0.3 million reads per library. Diversity and physicochemical repertoire analyses covered some eleven donors pooled from two independent experiments. The TRBV-TRBJ cluster analysis covered naive subsets from 5 donors and memory cells from 3 donors.

As concerns this clonotype: Its antigen remains unidentified.

For every CD8+ T cell subset, 300,000 cells were flow-sorted straight into RLT lysis buffer, and each subset was sorted in triplicate. Naive CD8+ T cells were defined stringently as CD45RO-CCR7+CD27+CD95- to exclude memory contaminants. Using standard density gradient centrifugation, peripheral blood mononuclear cells were isolated from buffy coats. Naive CXCR3-negative and CXCR3-positive CD8+ T cells were flow-sorted on a FACSAria III. An RNeasy Mini Kit was used to extract total RNA from the sorted cells. Instrument used: NextSeq 550. The Human TCR Profiling Kit (MiLaboratory) was used to make UMI-labeled 5' RACE TRB cDNA libraries. cDNA synthesis used the entire amount of extracted RNA, and PCR amplification then used the entire amount of cDNA produced. Libraries were prepared in parallel using an identical number of PCR cycles. Regarding the original processing steps: With a minimum of two reads required per UMI, MIGEC and MiXCR pulled out about 50,000 +/- 10,000 unique UMI-labeled TRB cDNA molecules from each library. Each library averaged about 37,000 +/- 9,700 functional in-frame TRB CDR3 nucleotide clonotypes without stop codons. After each sample was downsampled to 5000 UMI-labeled TRB molecules, VDJtools was used to calculate diversity metrics such as normalized Shannon-Wiener and Chao1. Clonotype-size-weighted physicochemical properties of the central five CDR3 residues (interaction energy, strength, volume and Kidera factor 4) were computed in VDJtools. TCRdb reprocessed the reads, and each CDR3 protein sequence is entered once, without DNA. None of the V and J calls come from the authors' own analysis; TCRdb made them. This sample's table carries tens of thousands of distinct CDR3 sequences. The ten largest clones capture less than 0.6% of the sample.

Study-wide findings and limitations: Because CXCR3 expression was partially decreased after cryopreservation, freshly isolated PBMCs were used for most assays. Comparably high repertoire diversity was found in both naive subsets, whereas much lower repertoire diversity was found in memory CD8+ T cells. Because surface CD5, which has been linked to self-reactivity in mice, was comparable between naive subsets, TCR interaction strength was also inferred from TRB CDR3 physicochemical properties. Within the same donor, TRBV-TRBJ usage looked similar between naive CXCR3-negative and CXCR3-positive cells, but memory cells had distinct patterns. TRB CDR3s from CXCR3-positive naive cells showed higher hydrophobicity (lower Kidera factor 4), lower energy, and higher strength and volume indices than CXCR3-negative naive cells.

Reading the germline V gene gives CDR1 SGHDN and CDR2 FVKESK. Inclusive of the bounding cysteine and phenylalanine, the CDR3 is 14 residues long. No DNA sequence is on record. Sequencing input: naive CXCR3+ CD8+ T cells from blood. The meaning of the sample's cell subset or site label: CD45RO-CCR7+CD27+CD95- naive CD8+ T cells expressing CXCR3 (TNR3+). The chain is made from TRBV14 and TRBJ1-4. This clonotype originated in a human donor in good health. Some clones in this sample may be carry-over from other donors' samples. The CDR3 corresponds to CASSPGRLNEKLFF.